This is a list of T cell receptor beta chains from one sample in a study of blood T cell repertoires in COVID-19. The method was immunoSEQ multiplex PCR; TCRdb's version includes in-frame clones alone and lacks a portion of them. Of about half a million clones detected, about nine tenths appear once; the ten largest clones hold 6.5% to 8.5%. The sample comprised PBMCs or T cells enriched from blood (not recorded which). Receptors were obtained from a woman aged 55-69 years who had recovered from COVID-19. Each CDR3 is given with its conserved first and last residue. The D gene is left open where the match is weak. Only some rows state a clone size, as once, few, many or a class for expanded clones.

clone_size,j_call,v_call,d_call,cdr3_aa,cdr3_nt
-,TRBJ1-5,TRBV7-8,TRBD1,CASTETGLFQPQHF,TGTGCCTCGACGGAGACAGGGTTGTTCCAGCCCCAGCATTTT
-,TRBJ2-3,TRBV4-1,TRBD1,CASSQDQGAATDTQYF,TGCGCCAGCAGCCAAGATCAGGGGGCCGCCACAGATACGCAGTATTTT
-,TRBJ1-5,TRBV2,-,CASSEAGGFNQPQHF,TGTGCCAGCAGTGAAGCTGGAGGGTTCAATCAGCCCCAGCATTTT
-,TRBJ1-3,TRBV4-1,-,CASSQDHSGASSGNTIYF,TGCGCCAGCAGCCAAGATCATTCAGGGGCCAGTTCCGGAAACACCATATATTTT
-,TRBJ1-3,TRBV5-1,-,CASSLSGTGNTIYF,TGCGCCAGCAGCTTATCAGGGACTGGAAACACCATATATTTT
-,TRBJ2-6,TRBV5-5,TRBD1,CASSLNVGGISGANVLTF,TGTGCCAGCAGCTTGAATGTAGGGGGCATCTCTGGGGCCAACGTCCTGACTTTC
-,TRBJ2-2,TRBV10-3,TRBD1,CAIRRQGADTGELFF,TGTGCCATCAGGCGGCAGGGGGCGGACACCGGGGAGCTGTTTTTT
-,TRBJ2-5,TRBV4-1,TRBD2,CASSQVGPSGGRRETQYF,TGCGCCAGCAGCCAAGTTGGTCCTAGCGGGGGGCGGAGGGAGACCCAGTACTTC
-,TRBJ1-2,TRBV19,-,CASSPRGEGYGYTF,TGTGCCAGTAGTCCCCGTGGGGAGGGCTATGGCTACACCTTC
-,TRBJ1-1,TRBV5-1,TRBD1,CASSLTGIDTEAFF,TGCGCCAGCAGTCTGACAGGGATTGACACTGAAGCTTTCTTT
-,TRBJ1-2,TRBV6-5,TRBD1,CASRNRGDSNYGYTF,TGTGCCAGCAGGAACAGGGGGGATTCTAACTATGGCTACACCTTC
-,TRBJ1-6,TRBV28,TRBD1,CASSSPGTGNSPLHF,TGTGCCAGCAGTTCCCCCGGGACAGGGAATTCACCCCTCCACTTT
few,TRBJ2-2,TRBV2,TRBD1,CASSDLDRGATGELFF,TGTGCCAGCAGCGACCTGGACAGGGGAGCGACCGGGGAGCTGTTTTTT
-,TRBJ2-2,TRBV28,TRBD1,CASLDRGRNTGELFF,TGTGCCAGCCTGGACAGGGGGCGCAACACCGGGGAGCTGTTTTTT
-,TRBJ2-6,TRBV10-3,TRBD1,CAISESQQGELSGANVLTF,TGTGCCATCAGTGAGTCGCAACAGGGGGAACTCTCTGGGGCCAACGTCCTGACTTTC
-,TRBJ1-5,TRBV24-1,-,CATSDPGFNQPQHF,TGTGCCACCAGTGACCCGGGGTTCAATCAGCCCCAGCATTTT
-,TRBJ1-2,TRBV27,-,CASSSSGGIYGYTF,TGTGCCAGCAGCTCCTCGGGGGGGATCTATGGCTACACCTTC
-,TRBJ1-6,TRBV5-1,-,CASSWGQIYNSPLHF,TGCGCCAGCAGCTGGGGGCAGATTTATAATTCACCCCTCCACTTT
-,TRBJ1-1,TRBV27,-,CASSPSSGDTEAFF,TGTGCCAGCAGTCCATCATCGGGGGACACTGAAGCTTTCTTT
-,TRBJ2-2,TRBV7-9,-,CASSSEGRTTGELFF,TGTGCCAGCAGCTCGGAGGGCAGGACGACCGGGGAGCTGTTTTTT
-,TRBJ2-7,TRBV5-1,TRBD1,CASSLATGDEQYF,TGCGCCAGCAGCTTGGCTACAGGGGACGAGCAGTACTTC
-,TRBJ1-1,TRBV2,-,CASRSWTDMNTEAFF,TGTGCCAGCAGAAGTTGGACAGATATGAACACTGAAGCTTTCTTT